Below are 17 T cell receptor beta chains sequenced from a single sample in a study of blood T cells in healthy people across ages. A J-beta primer mix and a sample-barcoded 5' primer were used in a second PCR of about 7 to 12 cycles. TCRdb called the 5' RACE reads again in MiXCR, with one record for every CDR3 protein. The table shows over a million distinct CDR3 sequences, with roughly 43% occurring only once. Sequenced sample: blood. All receptors come from a woman aged 18-30 years in good health.

In this sample, this clonotype turned up a few times. This chain joins TRBV21-1 and TRBJ1-2; TRBD1 reflects the table's D call only, with no check against the DNA. TRBV21-1 is shown as a pseudogene. The CDR3 spans 13 residues. The CDR3 DNA reads as TGTGCCAGCAGCCCCAGGGGCCCAGATGGCTACACCTTC. It translates to CASSPRGPDGYTF.

This clonotype was seen just once. This sequence joins TRBV20-1 and TRBJ1-2; D unresolved. The length of the CDR3 is 13 residues. V was trimmed by 1 base and J by 8 bases, leaving 14 bases between them. Germline V gene sequence: CDR1 DFQATT, CDR2 SNEGSKA (reference sequence). Here the CDR3 reads CSARVASPLGYTF. In nucleotides, the CDR3 is TGCAGTGCTAGAGTAGCAAGCCCTTTAGGCTACACCTTC.

This clonotype was recorded a few times. The chain recombines TRBV24-1 with TRBJ2-3; D might be TRBD2 (6 bases). Looked up from germline, CDR1 is KGHDR and CDR2 is SFDVKD. This CDR3 has 12 amino acids. Trimming took 7 bases from V and 5 from J, leaving 9 bases between them. CDR3 in amino acids: CATSGGGDTQYF. CDR3 in DNA: TGTGCCACCAGCGGGGGTGGAGATACGCAGTATTTT.

This clonotype was observed a single time. The chain joins TRBV20-1 to TRBJ2-1, with no clear D. The CDR3 is made up of 12 amino acids. Germline V gives CDR1 DFQATT, CDR2 SNEGSKA (reference sequence). Trimming cost V 4 bases and J 6 bases, with 10 bases left between them. CDR3 protein: CSANFESNEQFF. Written as DNA, the CDR3 is TGCAGTGCTAACTTCGAGAGCAATGAGCAGTTCTTC.

On this clonotype: One end of the junction fails to match germline, which may point to a read error. The chain joins TRBV9 to TRBJ2-3, with D possibly matching TRBD2 (6 bases). The germline V gene encodes CDR1 SGDLS and CDR2 YYNGEE. There are 18 residues in the CDR3. The CDR3 nucleotides are TGTGCCAGCAGCGTATCCCTCCGTGGCCGGGGGAGCAGAGATACGCAGTATTTT. This translates into CASSVSLRGRGSRDTQYF.

This clonotype was observed a few times. The chain uses TRBV20-1 and TRBJ2-1, with TRBD2 matching 11 bases. V lost 0 bases and J lost 3; bases outside the gene matches: 4. Per the germline V gene, CDR1 is DFQATT and CDR2 is SNEGSKA (reference sequence). The CDR3 contains 16 residues. The CDR3 bases are TGCAGTGCTAGAGATAGCGGGAGGGCCCTCTACAATGAGCAGTTCTTC. Translating it yields CSARDSGRALYNEQFF.

Only a few counts were recorded for this clonotype. The genes are TRBV28 and TRBJ1-1, with no clear D. V lost 7 bases and J lost 0, with 9 bases in between. The CDR3 extends over 13 amino acids. CDR1 is MDHEN and CDR2 is SYDVKM in the germline V gene. The CDR3 region is CASTSVLNTEAFF. CDR3 in DNA: TGTGCCAGCACTTCCGTATTGAACACTGAAGCTTTCTTT.

This chain joins TRBV4-3 and TRBJ1-1; D is uncertain. The CDR3 runs to 14 residues. Germline-derived CDR1 and CDR2 are LGHNA and YSLEER. Trimming shortened V by 1 base and J by 4 bases, and 10 bases separated the two germline ends. The CDR3: CASSQVVGITEAFF. The CDR3 region has the DNA TGCGCCAGCAGCCAAGTAGTAGGGATCACTGAAGCTTTCTTT.

A few counts support this clonotype. The genes are TRBV7-2 and TRBJ2-7, with 9 bases matching TRBD2. The length of the CDR3 is 15 residues. Trimming cost V 0 bases and J 4 bases; bases outside gene matches: 4. Germline lookup yields CDR1 SGHTA and CDR2 FQGNSA. The CDR3 DNA sequence: TGTGCCAGCAGCTTAGCGGGGCTAGCGGGGTACGAGCAGTACTTC. Amino acid sequence: CASSLAGLAGYEQYF.

The chain has TRBV2 and TRBJ2-4; D gene unclear. The J call may be faulty, since TRBJ2-7 better matches the DNA end. Germline V lookup: CDR1 SNHLY, CDR2 FYNNEI. This CDR3 is 12 amino acids long. The chain's CDR3 is CASRQDVGEQYF. CDR3 DNA: TGTGCCAGCAGGCAGGACGTTGGCGAGCAGTACTTC.

The chain recombines TRBV20-1 with TRBJ1-3, with TRBD1 matching over 7 bases. The ends lost 4 bases at V and 0 bases at J; junction bases unmatched: 6. The CDR3 sequence is 15 residues long. Germline CDR1 is DFQATT and CDR2 is SNEGSKA (reference sequence). CDR3 nucleotide sequence: TGCAGTGCTATCCGACAGGGAACCTCTGGAAACACCATATATTTT. Translation gives CSAIRQGTSGNTIYF.

This clonotype was counted only a few times. For the CDR3, the DNA is TGCAGCGTTGAAGACAAAGGGACAGGGGAGACCGGGGAGCTGTTTTTT. This encodes CSVEDKGTGETGELFF. This chain uses TRBV29-1 with TRBJ2-2; the match to TRBD1 covers 10 bases. The CDR3 is made up of 16 amino acids. The V segment lost 0 bases and the J segment 5 bases; nucleotides outside the gene matches: 6. The germline CDR1 and CDR2 sequences are SQVTM and ANQGSEA.

The chain joins TRBV6-2 or TRBV6-3 to TRBJ1-1; D is uncertain. The CDR3 is 14 residues long. Germline V lookup: CDR1 MNHEY, CDR2 SVGEGT. V dropped 6 bases and J dropped 2 bases, with 13 bases sitting between them. The CDR3 sequence: CASSNLWGNTEAFF. CDR3 DNA: TGTGCCAGCAGCAACCTTTGGGGTAACACTGAAGCTTTCTTT.

This chain uses TRBV6-6 with TRBJ1-2; 7 nucleotides match TRBD1. The germline gives CDR1 MNHNY, CDR2 SVGAGI (reference sequence). The CDR3 sequence is 13 residues long. The V and J ends lost 5 bases and 7 bases, in that order; junction bases with no gene match: 7. The CDR3 here is CASSQQGWSGYTF. The CDR3 DNA reads as TGTGCCAGCAGTCAACAGGGGTGGAGTGGCTACACCTTC.

This clonotype was seen ten or more times. The rearrangement joins TRBV11-2 to TRBJ2-7; TRBD1 aligns across 8 bases. The CDR3 contains 16 residues. V lost 4 bases, J lost 1 base, and 9 bases stayed unmatched. The germline CDR1 and CDR2 sequences are SGHAT and FQNNGV. This CDR3 is CASSSMWRQGSYEQYF. CDR3 nucleotide sequence: TGTGCCAGCAGCTCAATGTGGCGACAGGGGTCCTACGAGCAGTACTTC. Combining the CDR3 with reference TRBV11-2 and TRBJ2-7 gives the whole variable domain EAGVAQSPRYKIIEKRQSVAFWCNPISGHATLYWYQQILGQGPKLLIQFQNNGVVDDSQLPKDRFSAERLKGVDSTLKIQPAKLEDSAVYLCASSSMWRQGSYEQYFGPGTRLTVT.

This clonotype has a handful of counts. The V call is TRBV6-6, the J call TRBJ1-2, with D unclear. Germline V gene sequence: CDR1 MNHNY, CDR2 SVGAGI (reference sequence). The length of the CDR3 is 11 residues. V was pared by 5 bases and J by 7 bases, with 8 bases between. CDR3 sequence: CASSGPLGYTF. In DNA form, the CDR3 reads TGTGCCAGCAGTGGGCCCCTTGGCTACACCTTC.

The rearrangement uses TRBV9 and TRBJ2-5; the match to TRBD1 covers 9 bases. Germline CDR1 is SGDLS and CDR2 is YYNGEE. The CDR3 spans 16 residues. The ends lost 0 bases at V and 11 bases at J; junction bases unmatched: 14. CDR3 nucleotide sequence: TGTGCCAGCAGCGTAGCGGCATGGACAGGGGACGATGAGCAGTACTTC. The encoded protein is CASSVAAWTGDDEQYF.